Listed below are T cell receptor beta chains from one sample, sequenced in a study of T-cell memory formation after mild COVID-19. TCRdb recomputed calls from the 5' RACE reads with MiXCR, one row per CDR3 protein. The data show about 270,000 distinct CDR3 sequences, with roughly 17% seen just once and approximately 25% held by the top ten. Sample: PBMCs or a T cell subset sorted from them (not recorded which). These receptor sequences come from a man between 18 and 35 years old who had mild COVID-19 (a few samples of this study predate the infection). Cell type and time point are not known. CDR3s include the opening cysteine and the closing phenylalanine or tryptophan. The D gene is left open where the match is weak. Clone size, where shown, is once, few, many, or a class for clones that have expanded.

CDR3 length: 15
D gene: NA
J gene: TRBJ2-3
V gene: TRBV4-3
clone size: NA
CDR3 DNA: TGCGCCAGCAGCCAAGTCGGGGCGCAGACAGACACGCAGTATTTT
CDR3 protein: CASSQVGAQTDTQYF

CDR3 length: 15
D gene: TRBD1
J gene: TRBJ2-4
V gene: TRBV24-1
clone size: few
CDR3 DNA: TGTGCCACCAGTGAGCCCGGGACAGGGGGTCACATTCAGTACTTC
CDR3 protein: CATSEPGTGGHIQYF

CDR3 length: 14
D gene: TRBD2
J gene: TRBJ2-1
V gene: TRBV20-1
clone size: few
CDR3 DNA: TGCAGTGCTAGAGATCCTAGCGGGTGGTTTGGGCAGTTCTTC
CDR3 protein: CSARDPSGWFGQFF

CDR3 length: 16
D gene: NA
J gene: TRBJ1-3
V gene: TRBV7-2
clone size: many
CDR3 DNA: TGTGCCAGCAGCCAAAGCACCGCAGGGTCTGGAAACACCATATATTTT
CDR3 protein: CASSQSTAGSGNTIYF

CDR3 length: 15
D gene: NA
J gene: TRBJ2-2
V gene: TRBV12-3/TRBV12-4
clone size: NA
CDR3 DNA: TGTGCCAGCGAGGAGGGGGTGAAAGGAGCCGGGGAGCTGTTTTTT
CDR3 protein: CASEEGVKGAGELFF

CDR3 length: 13
D gene: NA
J gene: TRBJ2-7
V gene: TRBV7-9
clone size: many
CDR3 DNA: TGTGCCAGCAGCTTAGGGCTGAACTACGAGCAGTACTTC
CDR3 protein: CASSLGLNYEQYF

CDR3 length: 17
D gene: NA
J gene: TRBJ2-3
V gene: TRBV4-3
clone size: NA
CDR3 DNA: TGCGCCAGCAGCCAAGATCTTGGGGGGGCTAGCACAGATACGCAGTATTTT
CDR3 protein: CASSQDLGGASTDTQYF

CDR3 length: 17
D gene: TRBD1
J gene: TRBJ1-2
V gene: TRBV6-5
clone size: few
CDR3 DNA: TGTGCCAGCAGTCCAATTACAGGGGCCAGGGTCCAATATGGCTACACCTTC
CDR3 protein: CASSPITGARVQYGYTF

CDR3 length: 15
D gene: NA
J gene: TRBJ2-3
V gene: TRBV28
clone size: many
CDR3 DNA: TGTGCCAGCTCCATTGCTGCGTCTAGCACAGATACGCAGTATTTT
CDR3 protein: CASSIAASSTDTQYF

CDR3 length: 14
D gene: NA
J gene: TRBJ2-3
V gene: TRBV28
clone size: NA
CDR3 DNA: TGTGCCAGCAGTTTGGCAGGCGACGTAGATACGCAGTATTTT
CDR3 protein: CASSLAGDVDTQYF

CDR3 length: 15
D gene: NA
J gene: TRBJ2-3
V gene: TRBV6-5
clone size: few
CDR3 DNA: TGTGCCAGCAAAGGGAGGGGGATTTCGGCGGATACGCAGTATTTT
CDR3 protein: CASKGRGISADTQYF

CDR3 length: 16
D gene: NA
J gene: TRBJ1-1
V gene: TRBV12-3/TRBV12-4
clone size: NA
CDR3 DNA: TGTGCCAGCAGTTTATACACGGGGCCGAGCCCCGGTGAAGCTTTCTTT
CDR3 protein: CASSLYTGPSPGEAFF

CDR3 length: 17
D gene: TRBD2
J gene: TRBJ2-5
V gene: TRBV12-5
clone size: NA
CDR3 DNA: TGTGCTAGTGGTTTGGGACTCGCGGGGGAGCGGGGAGAGACCCAGTACTTC
CDR3 protein: CASGLGLAGERGETQYF

CDR3 length: 14
D gene: NA
J gene: TRBJ1-5
V gene: TRBV10-2
clone size: many
CDR3 DNA: TGCGCCAGCAGTGAGTCGTGGGGGTCCCAGCCCCAGCATTTT
CDR3 protein: CASSESWGSQPQHF

CDR3 length: 15
D gene: NA
J gene: TRBJ2-7
V gene: TRBV4-1
clone size: few
CDR3 DNA: TGCGCCAGCAGCCAAGTACCACAGGGTGCCCACGAGCAGTACTTC
CDR3 protein: CASSQVPQGAHEQYF

CDR3 length: 13
D gene: NA
J gene: TRBJ1-5
V gene: TRBV5-3
clone size: NA
CDR3 DNA: TGTGCCAGAAGCTTGAAAGGAGGCCAGCCCCAGCATTTT
CDR3 protein: CARSLKGGQPQHF

CDR3 length: 14
D gene: TRBD1
J gene: TRBJ1-1
V gene: TRBV4-1
clone size: many
CDR3 DNA: TGCGCCAGCAGCCTAACAGGGGCGAACACTGAAGCTTTCTTT
CDR3 protein: CASSLTGANTEAFF

CDR3 length: 16
D gene: TRBD2
J gene: TRBJ2-2
V gene: TRBV4-1
clone size: few
CDR3 DNA: TGCGCCAGCAGCCTAGCGGGGGTCTCAATGACCGGGGAGCTGTTTTTT
CDR3 protein: CASSLAGVSMTGELFF

CDR3 length: 18
D gene: TRBD2
J gene: TRBJ2-5
V gene: TRBV25-1
clone size: few
CDR3 DNA: TGTGCCAGCAGTGAATATATCAGTGGACTAGCGACCCAAGAGACCCAGTACTTC
CDR3 protein: CASSEYISGLATQETQYF

CDR3 length: 16
D gene: NA
J gene: TRBJ2-5
V gene: TRBV9
clone size: NA
CDR3 DNA: TGTGCCAGCAGCGCCCACAGGGGGGGGTCTCAAGAGACCCAGTACTTC
CDR3 protein: CASSAHRGGSQETQYF

CDR3 length: 14
D gene: TRBD1
J gene: TRBJ1-6
V gene: TRBV3-1
clone size: NA
CDR3 DNA: TGTGCCAGCAGCCACGGGACAGAGAATTCACCCCTCCACTTT
CDR3 protein: CASSHGTENSPLHF

CDR3 length: 15
D gene: NA
J gene: TRBJ2-7
V gene: TRBV9
clone size: NA
CDR3 DNA: TGTGCCAGCAGCGGTGGAACCAGGCCTTCCTACGAGCAGTACTTC
CDR3 protein: CASSGGTRPSYEQYF

CDR3 length: 15
D gene: NA
J gene: TRBJ2-1
V gene: TRBV7-6
clone size: NA
CDR3 DNA: TGTGCCAGCAGCTACCTGAGGCTAGCCTACAATGAGCAGTTCTTC
CDR3 protein: CASSYLRLAYNEQFF